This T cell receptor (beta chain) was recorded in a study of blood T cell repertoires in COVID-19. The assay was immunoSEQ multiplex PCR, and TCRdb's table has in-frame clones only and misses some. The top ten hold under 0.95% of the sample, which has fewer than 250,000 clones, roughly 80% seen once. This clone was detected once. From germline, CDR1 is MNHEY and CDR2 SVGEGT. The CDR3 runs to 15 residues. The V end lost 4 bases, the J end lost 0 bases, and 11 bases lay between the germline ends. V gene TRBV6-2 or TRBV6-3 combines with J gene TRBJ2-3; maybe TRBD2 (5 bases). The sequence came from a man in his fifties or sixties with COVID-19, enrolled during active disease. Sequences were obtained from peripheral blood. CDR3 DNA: TGTGCCAGCAGTTCCTTACCGGGGAGCACAGATACGCAGTATTTT. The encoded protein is CASSSLPGSTDTQYF.